A single TCR beta chain is shown here with its context. TCRdb reanalyzed the 5' RACE reads, giving one entry per CDR3 protein sequence and no DNA. The sample's table shows 200,000 to 300,000 distinct CDR3 sequences. The germline gives CDR1 ENHRY, CDR2 SYGVKD. The CDR3 totals 14 residues. This specimen belongs to a study of T cells expressing NK-cell markers. The TCR was taken from a man younger than 30 in good health. The sequenced sample consisted of blood T cells: a sorted CD56 or NKG2C T cell subset, CD4+ or CD8+ T cells, or bulk PBMC T cells (not recorded which). The genes are TRBV10-3 and TRBJ2-1; TCRdb's assignment of TRBD2 cannot be checked, as there is no DNA. The CDR3 sequence: CAISPGLAADEQFF.